This TCR beta chain originates from a study (dated by TCRdb to between 2015 and 2016). The table lists this clonotype with many counts. Its antigen is still unknown. One base away there is no much larger clone; base qualities are not given. V is cut by 4 bases and J by 6 bases, and the space between the germline ends is 10 bases. From cysteine to phenylalanine, the CDR3 is 13 amino acids long. The read is trimmed to its CDR3 DNA, 39 bases read in frame from base 1. Reading the germline V gene gives CDR1 SGHTA and CDR2 FQGNSA. The library was obtained by RT-PCR. Reads for this sample came from an Illumina MiSeq. The public reads were run again by TCRdb, first through fastp at Q25 and then through MiXCR, and only productive beta chains were kept. Rows merge per CDR3 protein into single entries with the most common DNA and genes. Within this sample are about 700,000 distinct CDR3 sequences, with more than 13% of them counted one time only. The ten largest account for roughly 4% of the sample.

Recombination joined TRBV7-2 with TRBJ1-3; D gene: possibly TRBD1, on 5 matching bases. Material: memory CD4+ T cells from blood. The receptor comes from a female donor in good health, serving as a healthy control. Read as DNA, the sequence is TGTGCCAGCAGCTCGGGGGGTTCAAACACCATATATTTT. The translation is CASSSGGSNTIYF.